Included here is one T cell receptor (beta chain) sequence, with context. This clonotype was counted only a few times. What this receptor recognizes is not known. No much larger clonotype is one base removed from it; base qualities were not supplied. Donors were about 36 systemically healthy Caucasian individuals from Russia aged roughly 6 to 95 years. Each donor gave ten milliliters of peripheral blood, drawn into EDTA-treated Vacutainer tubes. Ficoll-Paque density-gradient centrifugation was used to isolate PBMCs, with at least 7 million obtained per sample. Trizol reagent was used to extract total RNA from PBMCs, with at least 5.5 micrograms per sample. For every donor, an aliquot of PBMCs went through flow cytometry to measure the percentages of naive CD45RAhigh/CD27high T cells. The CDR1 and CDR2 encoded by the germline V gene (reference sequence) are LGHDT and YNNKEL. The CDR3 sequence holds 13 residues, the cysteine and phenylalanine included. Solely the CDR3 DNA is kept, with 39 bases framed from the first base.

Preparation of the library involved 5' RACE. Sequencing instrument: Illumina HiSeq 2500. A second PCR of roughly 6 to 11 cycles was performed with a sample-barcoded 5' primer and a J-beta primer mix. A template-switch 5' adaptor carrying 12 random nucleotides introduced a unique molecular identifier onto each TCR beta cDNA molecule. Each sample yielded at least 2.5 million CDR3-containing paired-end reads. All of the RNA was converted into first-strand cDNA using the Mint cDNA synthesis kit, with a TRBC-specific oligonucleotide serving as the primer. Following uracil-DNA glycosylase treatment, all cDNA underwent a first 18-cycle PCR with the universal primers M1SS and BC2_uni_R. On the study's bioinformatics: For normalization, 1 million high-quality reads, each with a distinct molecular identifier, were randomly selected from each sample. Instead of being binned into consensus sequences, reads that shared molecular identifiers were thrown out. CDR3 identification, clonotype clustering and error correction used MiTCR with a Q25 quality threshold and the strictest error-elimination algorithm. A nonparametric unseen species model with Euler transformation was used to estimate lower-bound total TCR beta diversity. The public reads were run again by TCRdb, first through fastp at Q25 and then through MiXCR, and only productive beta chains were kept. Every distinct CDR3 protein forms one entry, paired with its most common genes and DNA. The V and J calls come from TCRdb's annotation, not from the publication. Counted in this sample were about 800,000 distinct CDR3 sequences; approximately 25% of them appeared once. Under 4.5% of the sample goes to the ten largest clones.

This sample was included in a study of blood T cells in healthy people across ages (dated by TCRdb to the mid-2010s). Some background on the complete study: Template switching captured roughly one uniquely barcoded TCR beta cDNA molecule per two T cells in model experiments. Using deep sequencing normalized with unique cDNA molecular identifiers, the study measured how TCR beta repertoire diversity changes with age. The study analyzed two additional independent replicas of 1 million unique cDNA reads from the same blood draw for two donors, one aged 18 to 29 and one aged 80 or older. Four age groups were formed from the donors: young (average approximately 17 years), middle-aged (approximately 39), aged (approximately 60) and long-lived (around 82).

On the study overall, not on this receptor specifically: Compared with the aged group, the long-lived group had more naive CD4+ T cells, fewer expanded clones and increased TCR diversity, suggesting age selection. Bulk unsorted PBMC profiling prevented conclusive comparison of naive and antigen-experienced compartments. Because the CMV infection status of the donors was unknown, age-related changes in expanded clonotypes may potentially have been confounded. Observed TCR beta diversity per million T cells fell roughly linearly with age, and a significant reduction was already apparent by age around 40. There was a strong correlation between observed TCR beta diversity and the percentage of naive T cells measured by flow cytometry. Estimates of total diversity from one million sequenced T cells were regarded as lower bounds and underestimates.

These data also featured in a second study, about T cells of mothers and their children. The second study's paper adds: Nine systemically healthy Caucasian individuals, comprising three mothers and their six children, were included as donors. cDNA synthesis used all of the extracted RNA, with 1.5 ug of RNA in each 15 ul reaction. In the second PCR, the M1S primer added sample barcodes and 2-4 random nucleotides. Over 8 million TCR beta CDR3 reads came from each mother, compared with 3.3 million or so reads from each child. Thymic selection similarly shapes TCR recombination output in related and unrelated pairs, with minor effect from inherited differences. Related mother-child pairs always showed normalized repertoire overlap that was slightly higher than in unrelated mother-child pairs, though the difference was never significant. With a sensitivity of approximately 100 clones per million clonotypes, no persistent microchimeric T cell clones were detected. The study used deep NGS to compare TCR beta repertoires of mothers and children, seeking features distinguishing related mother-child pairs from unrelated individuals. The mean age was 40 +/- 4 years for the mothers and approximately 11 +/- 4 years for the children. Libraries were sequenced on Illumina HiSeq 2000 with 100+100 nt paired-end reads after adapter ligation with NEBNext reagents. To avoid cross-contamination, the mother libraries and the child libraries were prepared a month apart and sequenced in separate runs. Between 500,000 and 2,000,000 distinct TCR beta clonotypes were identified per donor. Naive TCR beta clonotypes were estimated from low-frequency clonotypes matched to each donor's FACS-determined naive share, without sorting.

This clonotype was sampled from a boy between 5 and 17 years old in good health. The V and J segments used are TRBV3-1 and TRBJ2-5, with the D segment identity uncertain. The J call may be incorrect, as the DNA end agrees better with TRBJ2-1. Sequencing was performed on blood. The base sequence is TGTGCCAGCAGCCCGATGCTTAACAATGAGCAGTTCTTC. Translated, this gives CASSPMLNNEQFF.